The 8 T cell receptor beta chains below come from one sample, sequenced in a study of molecular identifiers for immune sequencing clone quantification. Via MiXCR, TCRdb re-called the PCR reads, giving one row per CDR3 protein. The data contain 490,000 or so distinct CDR3 sequences, roughly a fifth of them seen just once; the ten biggest clones take up 0.7% to 1%. Material for sequencing was naive CD8+ T cells from blood, with Jurkat cell RNA spiked in. The subset is: FACS-sorted CD8+CD4-CCR7+CD45RA+ naive T cells. All receptors derive from a human donor in good health. Some libraries in this study had Jurkat cell RNA spiked in.

This clonotype occurred many times. CDR3 coding DNA: TGTGCCACCAGTGATTCCCGGGAGGTTAGCAATCAGCCCCAGCATTTT. Protein product: CATSDSREVSNQPQHF. The chain recombines TRBV24-1 with TRBJ1-5; D is ambiguous. CDR1 and CDR2 from the germline V gene are KGHDR and SFDVKD. This CDR3 contains 16 residues. V lost 2 bases and J lost 0, with 10 bases in between.

This clonotype was counted at least ten times. This chain uses TRBV7-2 with TRBJ1-3; D perhaps matches TRBD1 (5 bases). CDR1 is SGHTA and CDR2 is FQGNSA in the germline V gene. V lost 5 bases, J lost 0 bases, and 17 bases lay in between. The CDR3 contains 17 residues. In DNA, the CDR3 is TGTGCCAGCAGCGGCCGCTTACCGACAGTCTCTGGAAACACCATATATTTT. It yields the protein CASSGRLPTVSGNTIYF.

Note on this clonotype: A read error may be the cause here, since a much bigger clone is one base away. The conserved phenylalanine or tryptophan normally closing the CDR3 is absent here, so this likely arose from a read error. The V call is TRBV6-5, the J call TRBJ2-3; 7 bases are shared with TRBD1. The ends lost 6 bases at V and 3 bases at J; junction bases unmatched: 9. Germline V gives CDR1 MNHEY, CDR2 SVGAGI. The CDR3 covers 15 residues. CDR3 protein: CASSPPTGRTDTQYS. The CDR3 DNA reads as TGTGCCAGCAGCCCCCCGACAGGGAGAACAGATACGCAGTATTCT.

This clonotype was counted ten times or more. This chain uses TRBV5-5 with TRBJ2-3; TRBD2 matches 7 bases. V lost 1 base and J lost 1; bases outside the gene matches: 3. CDR1 is SGHKS, CDR2 YYEKEE, per germline (reference sequence). This CDR3 region has 15 residues. The CDR3 reads CASSLSGIGTDTQYF. CDR3 nucleotides: TGTGCCAGCAGCTTGAGCGGGATTGGCACAGATACGCAGTATTTT.

This clonotype was counted a few times. The J gene is TRBJ2-7, the V gene TRBV4-1, with D possibly being TRBD2 (6 bases). The germline V and J ends were trimmed by 0 bases and 2 bases, with 14 bases remaining between them. Germline CDR1 is MGHRA and CDR2 is YSYEKL. The CDR3 runs to 16 residues. The CDR3 region is CASSQDPGSLTYEQYF. Written as DNA, the CDR3 is TGCGCCAGCAGCCAAGATCCCGGGAGTTTAACCTACGAGCAGTACTTC.

This clonotype was counted between two and nine times. CDR3 loop: CASSTAGAAYEQYF. The CDR3 DNA reads TGTGCCAGTAGTACTGCGGGGGCTGCCTACGAGCAGTACTTC. This sequence joins TRBV19 and TRBJ2-7; weak D call: TRBD2 (7 bases). V was cut by 4 bases and J by 2 bases, with 12 bases left in between. The length of the CDR3 is 14 residues. In germline, CDR1 is LNHDA, CDR2 SQIVND (reference sequence).

About this clonotype itself: This could be a read error, since a much larger clone is one nucleotide away. The rearrangement links TRBV20-1 to TRBJ2-7, with D possibly TRBD1 on 6 matching bases. The CDR3 runs to 14 residues. CDR1 and CDR2 (germline): DFQATT, SNEGSKA (reference sequence). Written as DNA, the CDR3 is TGCAGTGCTACACCCCGGGACAAGCCCTACGGGCAGTACTTC. This codes for CSATPRDKPYGQYF.

This clonotype was seen a handful of times. The chain recombines TRBV5-6 with TRBJ2-7, with 7 bases lining up with TRBD2. Germline V gene sequence: CDR1 SGHDT, CDR2 YYEEEE. V was clipped by 3 bases and J by 6 bases; unmatched bases: 3. The CDR3 length is 12 residues. The CDR3: CASSYGEGEQYF. The CDR3 bases are TGTGCCAGCAGCTACGGGGAGGGCGAGCAGTACTTC.